This TCR beta chain was identified in a study of vaccination effects on CD4 cells after COVID-19. By frequency in the sample, this clone is medium-sized. Antigen: not known. Expansion with viral peptide pools was applied to antigen-specific CD4+ T cells by the ViraFEST assay prior to sequencing. Culture lasted about 10 days before CD4+ T cell isolation. Among the vaccine recipients, none had a prior SARS-CoV-2 infection, and nucleocapsid antibodies were negative. Every well housed two million PBMC, which grew in culture alongside around 9.8 IU/ml IL-2 and around 9.4 ug/ml peptides. Cultures received IL-2 medium that replaced half the medium on days 3 and 7. Whole-study results and caveats: The study dataset contains few convalescent patients and includes no early post-infection timepoints.

Using immunoSEQ multiplex PCR, the repertoire was profiled, and TCRdb retains in-frame clones only, with some absent. The table lists fewer than 25,000 clones, over 55% of them singletons. CDR1 and CDR2 (germline): SGHAT, FQNNGV. The V and J ends lost 0 bases and 2 bases respectively, with 8 bases between them. CDR3 length equals 15 residues. The TCR comes from a human donor who received a COVID-19 vaccine. The material was CD4+ T cells from PBMCs cultured with HCoV-OC43 spike peptides, obtained before COVID-19 vaccination. Subset indicated: HCoV-OC43 spike overlapping peptide pool stimulation. J is TRBJ2-1 and V is TRBV11-2; TRBD1 or TRBD2 may be the D gene (5 bases each). CDR3 coding DNA: TGTGCCAGCAGCTTAGATAGGGGAGCCTACAATGAGCAGTTCTTC. Amino acid sequence: CASSLDRGAYNEQFF.